These T cell receptor beta chains were read from a single sample in a study of shared clonotypes between healthy human individuals. Here immunoSEQ multiplex PCR was the method, and the copy in TCRdb shows in-frame clones only, minus some. The sample yields approximately 2.5 million clones, over 85% seen once. The sequenced sample consisted of naive CD4+ T cells from PBMCs. The receptors come from a young man in good health. Some clones in this sample may be carry-over from other donors' samples. Both conserved end residues are part of each CDR3. Some rows mark clone size as missing; the rest say once, few, many or name a class of expanded clone.

v_call	clone_size	cdr3_length	cdr3_aa
TRBV30	.	15	CAWSVRQPVIHTQYF
TRBV5-1	.	17	CASSRQPSTLADNEQFF
TRBV28	.	14	CASRPGQTHYEQYF
TRBV14	once	14	CASSLIQGQETQYF
TRBV6-5	.	13	CASSRQGQETQYF
TRBV7-2	.	15	CASSPRRQMNTEAFF
TRBV28	.	16	CASSLTAGGPYNEQFF
TRBV7-9	.	14	CASSPPGGEYEQYF
TRBV15	.	15	CATSRRDRDGNTIYF
TRBV5-5	.	15	CASSFRGGADYGYTF
TRBV9	.	15	CASSVEARGHYGYTF
TRBV7-3	.	15	CASSRRGGGSYEQYF
TRBV14	.	12	CASSQAPGLQYF
TRBV7-8	.	13	CASSLAVYQPQHF
TRBV28	once	15	CASRREFNGAYEQYF
TRBV15	.	16	CATSRSGQAFTYEQYF
TRBV6-5	once	13	CASSYGGLRGYTF
TRBV28	.	16	CASSRPSGRSTDTQYF
TRBV7-7	.	14	CASSFRRDTGELFF
TRBV28	.	11	CASSDQETQYF
TRBV7-6	.	13	CASSNGRSYEQYF
TRBV9	.	15	CASSVSGTAYNEQFF
TRBV18	.	13	CASSPRTVGELFF